The clone carrying this T cell receptor beta chain was seen only a few times. Using immunoSEQ multiplex PCR, the repertoire was profiled, and TCRdb retains in-frame clones only, with some absent. The sample has more than 200,000 clones; 87% are singletons. The CDR3 runs to 15 residues. The V gene end was trimmed by 3 bases and the J gene end by 6 bases; junction bases not matched to a gene: 0. Per germline, CDR1 MRHNA and CDR2 SNTAGT. This entry is derived from a study of blood T cell repertoires in COVID-19. The wider study: Recovered Cohort 3 donors showed two negative PCRs, clearance, or symptom resolution.

Sequenced: PBMCs or T cells enriched from blood (not recorded which). J is TRBJ2-1 and V is TRBV6-4, with 15 bases fitting TRBD2. This sequence originates from a man younger than 40 in a cohort exposed to, infected with or recovered from COVID-19 (not recorded which). This chain's CDR3 is CASSEGLAGGNEQFF. CDR3 DNA sequence: TGTGCCAGCAGTGAGGGACTAGCGGGAGGCAATGAGCAGTTCTTC.